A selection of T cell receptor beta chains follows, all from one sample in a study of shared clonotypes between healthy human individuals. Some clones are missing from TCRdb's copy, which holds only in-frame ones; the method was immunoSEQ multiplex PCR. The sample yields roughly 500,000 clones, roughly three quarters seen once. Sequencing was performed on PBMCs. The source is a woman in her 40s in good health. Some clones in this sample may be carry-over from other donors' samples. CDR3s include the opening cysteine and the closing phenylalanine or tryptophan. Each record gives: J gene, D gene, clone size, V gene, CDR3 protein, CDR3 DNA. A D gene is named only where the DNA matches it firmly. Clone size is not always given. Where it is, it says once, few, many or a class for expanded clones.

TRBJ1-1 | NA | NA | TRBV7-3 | CASSPQLGTEAFF | TGTGCCAGCAGCCCTCAGTTGGGCACTGAAGCTTTCTTT
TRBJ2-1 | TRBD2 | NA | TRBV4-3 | CASSPDQRDGAHHEQFF | TGCGCCAGCAGCCCAGACCAGCGGGACGGGGCCCACCATGAGCAGTTCTTC
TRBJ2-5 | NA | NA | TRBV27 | CASRPSGGGETQYF | TGTGCCAGCAGGCCGTCGGGCGGCGGGGAGACCCAGTACTTC
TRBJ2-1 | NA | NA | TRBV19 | CASSPRPVTLGHEQFF | TGTGCCAGTAGTCCTAGACCTGTGACACTGGGACATGAGCAGTTCTTC
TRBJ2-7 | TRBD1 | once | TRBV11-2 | CASSRTGEEQYF | TGTGCCAGCAGCCGGACAGGGGAGGAACAGTACTTC
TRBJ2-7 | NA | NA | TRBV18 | CASSPPSRGEQYF | TGTGCCAGCTCACCACCTAGTAGGGGCGAGCAGTACTTC
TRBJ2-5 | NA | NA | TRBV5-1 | CASSLRALQGNQETQYF | TGCGCCAGCAGCTTGCGTGCCCTACAGGGTAATCAAGAGACCCAGTACTTC
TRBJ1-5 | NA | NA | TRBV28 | CASSLEGGRNQPQHF | TGTGCCAGCAGCCTCGAGGGAGGGAGAAATCAGCCCCAGCATTTT
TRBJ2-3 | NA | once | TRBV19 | CASRPGTSTDTQYF | TGTGCCAGTAGACCCGGGACTAGCACAGATACGCAGTATTTT
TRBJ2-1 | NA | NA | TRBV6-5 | CASSYSQGEQFF | TGTGCCAGCAGTTACTCGCAGGGGGAGCAGTTCTTC
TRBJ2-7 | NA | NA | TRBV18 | CASSPMAEGEQYF | TGTGCCAGCTCACCAATGGCAGAAGGCGAGCAGTACTTC
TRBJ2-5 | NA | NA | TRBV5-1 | CASSSRPRETQYF | TGCGCCAGCAGCTCAAGGCCTCGAGAGACCCAGTACTTC
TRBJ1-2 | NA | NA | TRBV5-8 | CASSRRGNYGYTF | TGTGCCAGCAGCCGACGGGGGAACTATGGCTACACCTTC
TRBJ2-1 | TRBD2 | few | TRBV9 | CASSAGTITYNEQFF | TGTGCCAGCAGCGCCGGGACTATTACCTACAATGAGCAGTTCTTC
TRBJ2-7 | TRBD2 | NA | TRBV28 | CASSGGLAGAVEQYF | TGTGCCAGCAGTGGGGGACTAGCGGGAGCGGTCGAGCAGTACTTC
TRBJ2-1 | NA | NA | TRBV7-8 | CASSFRGPRIEQFF | TGTGCCAGCAGCTTTAGGGGTCCCAGAATTGAGCAGTTCTTC
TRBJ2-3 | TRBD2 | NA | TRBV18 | CASSPMVAGSTDTQYF | TGTGCCAGCTCACCAATGGTAGCGGGTAGCACAGATACGCAGTATTTT
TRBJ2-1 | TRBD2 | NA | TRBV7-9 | CASSWLAGGPGEQFF | TGTGCCAGCAGCTGGCTAGCGGGAGGGCCCGGTGAGCAGTTCTTC
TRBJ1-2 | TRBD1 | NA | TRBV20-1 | CSAPDRAGYTF | TGCAGTGCTCCGGACAGGGCTGGCTACACCTTC